A selection of T cell receptor beta chains follows, all from one sample in a study of shared clonotypes between healthy human individuals. The data were produced by immunoSEQ multiplex PCR, yet TCRdb's version contains in-frame clones alone and is incomplete. The table lists roughly 590,000 clones, around 95% of them singletons. The specimen was naive CD8+ T cells sorted from blood. The receptors were gathered from a woman aged 30 to 39 in good health. Each CDR3 is given with its conserved first and last residue. D genes are given only for firm matches. Size values are once, few and many counts, or a class for expanded clones, and some rows have none.

TRBV4-1	NA	16	TRBJ2-2	TRBD2	CASSQASGRRVGELFF	TGCGCCAGCAGCCAAGCTAGCGGGAGGAGGGTCGGGGAGCTGTTTTTT
TRBV5-1	NA	17	TRBJ2-7	TRBD1	CASRQGVIGITSYEQYF	TGCGCCAGTAGACAGGGCGTAATAGGTATTACTTCGTACGAGCAGTACTTC
TRBV19	NA	9	TRBJ2-7	NA	CASSYEQYF	TGTGCCAGTAGCTACGAGCAGTACTTC
TRBV29-1	NA	15	TRBJ2-7	TRBD2	CSAEAGDQTAYEQYF	TGCAGCGCCGAAGCGGGAGACCAGACGGCCTACGAGCAGTACTTC
TRBV7-8	NA	15	TRBJ1-4	NA	CASSLDAGFGEKLFF	TGTGCCAGCAGCTTAGACGCGGGGTTCGGTGAAAAACTGTTTTTT
TRBV19	NA	15	TRBJ2-5	TRBD2	CASSIVTGGGETQYF	TGTGCCAGTAGTATAGTCACGGGGGGAGGAGAGACCCAGTACTTC
TRBV27	NA	15	TRBJ2-5	TRBD2	CASSILAGGSETQYF	TGTGCCAGCAGTATCTTAGCGGGAGGGTCGGAGACCCAGTACTTC
TRBV5-4	NA	15	TRBJ2-7	NA	CASREEPSGAYEQYF	TGTGCCAGCAGGGAAGAGCCCAGCGGAGCGTACGAGCAGTACTTC
TRBV19	NA	13	TRBJ2-7	TRBD2	CASTQRDSYEQYF	TGTGCCAGTACCCAGCGGGACTCCTACGAGCAGTACTTC
TRBV9	once	15	TRBJ2-2	NA	CASSPGYSNTGELFF	TGTGCCAGCAGCCCGGGATATTCGAACACCGGGGAGCTGTTTTTT
TRBV2	NA	13	TRBJ2-7	TRBD1	CASSAPRGSGQYF	TGTGCCAGCAGTGCCCCCAGGGGGTCTGGGCAGTACTTC
TRBV6-1	NA	15	TRBJ2-1	TRBD2	CASSDPWEGYNEQFF	TGTGCCAGCAGTGATCCGTGGGAGGGCTACAATGAGCAGTTCTTC
TRBV4-1	NA	17	TRBJ2-1	TRBD2	CASSLIGLAGSYNEQFF	TGCGCCAGCAGCCTAATCGGACTAGCGGGCTCCTACAATGAGCAGTTCTTC
TRBV7-9	once	13	TRBJ1-4	NA	CASSLSYRDALFF	TGTGCCAGCAGCTTGTCCTACAGGGACGCCCTGTTTTTT
TRBV11-3	NA	13	TRBJ2-7	NA	CASSLATGNEQYF	TGTGCCAGCAGCTTAGCGACCGGGAACGAGCAGTACTTC
TRBV7-9	NA	15	TRBJ2-1	TRBD2	CASSLASGDYNEQFF	TGTGCCAGCAGCTTGGCTAGCGGGGACTACAATGAGCAGTTCTTC
TRBV2	NA	15	TRBJ1-3	NA	CASSPGPSSGNTIYF	TGTGCCAGCAGTCCGGGACCCAGCTCTGGAAACACCATATATTTT
TRBV7-8	NA	18	TRBJ1-2	NA	CASSLHPSERTENYGYTF	TGTGCCAGCAGCTTACACCCGTCGGAGCGGACGGAGAACTATGGCTACACCTTC
TRBV2	NA	13	TRBJ2-2	NA	CASREQGTGELFF	TGTGCCAGCAGGGAGCAAGGCACCGGGGAGCTGTTTTTT
TRBV5-8	NA	12	TRBJ1-1	NA	CASSFLRSEAFF	TGTGCCAGCAGCTTCCTCCGATCTGAAGCTTTCTTT
TRBV5-1	NA	15	TRBJ2-7	TRBD2	CASSLAGVMLDEQYF	TGCGCCAGCAGCTTAGCGGGAGTCATGTTGGACGAGCAGTACTTC
TRBV27	once	12	TRBJ2-3	NA	CAIGPIRGTQYF	TGTGCCATCGGGCCGATCAGGGGTACGCAGTATTTT
TRBV7-8	NA	18	TRBJ1-2	NA	CASSLVPGGEPGDFGYTF	TGTGCCAGCAGCTTGGTGCCCGGGGGGGAACCAGGGGATTTTGGCTACACCTTC
TRBV5-6	NA	15	TRBJ2-1	TRBD1	CASSLVGQGTNEQFF	TGTGCCAGCAGCTTGGTGGGACAGGGTACGAATGAGCAGTTCTTC
TRBV10-3	NA	13	TRBJ2-7	TRBD1	CAISTGQGAEQYF	TGTGCCATCAGTACCGGACAGGGGGCCGAGCAGTACTTC
TRBV5-5	NA	16	TRBJ1-6	TRBD1	CASSMALTGIRSPLHF	TGTGCCAGCAGCATGGCCCTGACAGGGATTAGGTCACCCCTCCACTTT
TRBV28	NA	18	TRBJ2-1	TRBD2	CASSLSTPLAGIFNEQFF	TGTGCCAGCAGTTTAAGTACCCCCCTAGCGGGAATTTTTAATGAGCAGTTCTTC
TRBV15	NA	19	TRBJ2-5	TRBD1	CATSRVTYRDRGSRETQYF	TGTGCCACCAGCAGAGTCACGTACCGGGACAGGGGTTCCCGAGAGACCCAGTACTTC